Each of the 5 T cell receptor beta chains below was sequenced from the same sample in a study of blood T cell repertoires in COVID-19. Here immunoSEQ multiplex PCR was the method, and the copy in TCRdb shows in-frame clones only, minus some. The table has 37,000 or so clones, roughly 84% seen once. The sequencing sample was made of peripheral blood. These receptors originate from a man in his sixties with active COVID-19.

The V gene is TRBV5-1, the J gene TRBJ2-6; perhaps TRBD1 as D (5 bases). V gave up 1 base and J gave up 1 base, with 6 bases separating them. This CDR3 has 15 residues. Germline values: CDR1 SGHRS, CDR2 YFSETQ. CDR3 amino acids: CASSLSGSGANVLTF. CDR3 bases: TGCGCCAGCAGCTTGTCAGGGTCTGGGGCCAACGTCCTGACTTTC.

J is TRBJ2-7 and V is TRBV5-1, with 7 nucleotides matching TRBD2. The trim removed 6 bases at V and 2 bases at J, leaving 8 bases unmatched. This CDR3 comprises 14 residues. Germline loops: CDR1 SGHRS, CDR2 YFSETQ. The CDR3 DNA is TGCGCCAGCACCTCTACTAGCGAGACCTACGAGCAGTACTTC. Translating gives CASTSTSETYEQYF.

The gene calls are TRBV7-2 and TRBJ2-1, with D perhaps TRBD2 (6 bases). V lost 0 bases and J lost 2, with 14 bases in between. The CDR3 totals 17 residues. CDR1 is SGHTA and CDR2 is FQGNSA in the germline V gene. This CDR3 reads CASSLAPSASPYNEQFF. In nucleotides, the CDR3 is TGTGCCAGCAGCTTAGCCCCTAGCGCTTCGCCCTACAATGAGCAGTTCTTC. Combining the CDR3 with reference TRBV7-2 and TRBJ2-1 gives the whole variable domain GAGVSQSPSNKVTEKGKDVELRCDPISGHTALYWYRQSLGQGLEFLIYFQGNSAPDKSGLPSDRFSAERTGGSVSTLTIQRTQQEDSAVYLCASSLAPSASPYNEQFFGPGTRLTVL.

The chain recombines TRBV7-2 with TRBJ2-7; D not resolved. This CDR3 spans 11 amino acids. In germline, CDR1 is SGHTA, CDR2 FQGNSA. V was shortened by 5 bases and J by 6 bases, with 8 bases between the two germline ends. The CDR3, as DNA: TGTGCCAGCAGCATTACCGGCGAGCAGTACTTC. Translated, it gives CASSITGEQYF.

This chain connects TRBV5-1 to TRBJ2-3, with TRBD2 matching over 9 bases. J lost 0 bases, V lost 0 bases, and 2 bases had no gene match. Per germline, CDR1 SGHRS and CDR2 YFSETQ. The CDR3 loop spans 16 amino acids. The CDR3, as DNA: TGCGCCAGCAGCTTGGTGCTAGCGGGGAGCACAGATACGCAGTATTTT. This codes for CASSLVLAGSTDTQYF.